This TCR beta chain emerged from a study of beta chain features in type 1 diabetes. Trimming left V 4 bases short and J 4 bases short, with 17 bases between. This CDR3 is 16 amino acids long. Germline V gene data show CDR1 as SGHAT and CDR2 as FQNNGV. Expressed TCRB transcripts were sequenced after all isolated RNA was converted to cDNA. TCRdb keeps only in-frame clones here, not all; method: immunoSEQ multiplex PCR. The sample has a few hundred thousand clones, about 13% seen once. General study findings and limits: When Type 1 diabetes patients were examined, their TCRB CDR3s proved moderately but significantly shorter in all four CD4+ subsets. It was possible that PCR favored shorter templates, equally so in patients and controls.

A note on this clone: Its antigen remains unknown.

The receptor comes from a woman in her late teens or twenties with type 1 diabetes. Material for sequencing was naive CD4+ T cells from blood. V usage is TRBV11-2 and J usage is TRBJ2-1, with D maybe TRBD2 (5 bases). The CDR3 protein is CASSYLLGLEYNEQFF. CDR3 bases: TGTGCCAGCAGCTACCTACTAGGTCTTGAGTACAATGAGCAGTTCTTC.